A selection of T cell receptor beta chains follows, all from one sample in a study of shared clonotypes between healthy human individuals. Using immunoSEQ multiplex PCR, the repertoire was profiled, and TCRdb retains in-frame clones only, with some absent. The sample includes 1,100,000 or so clones, approximately 78% of them seen just once. Specimen: memory CD4+ T cells from PBMCs. These receptors were obtained from a man aged 18 to 29 in good health. Some clones in this sample may be carry-over from other donors' samples. CDR3s include the opening cysteine and the closing phenylalanine or tryptophan. D genes are given only for firm matches. Clone size is not always given. Where it is, it says once, few, many or a class for expanded clones.

cdr3_aa cdr3_nt clone_size v_call d_call j_call
CASSLQVLSTDTQYF TGTGCCAGCAGTCTACAGGTTCTTAGCACAGATACGCAGTATTTT . TRBV27 . TRBJ2-3
CAWSAGDIQYF TGTGCCTGGAGTGCGGGGGACATTCAGTACTTC . TRBV30 . TRBJ2-4
CASSAGGGTEAFF TGTGCCAGCAGTGCTGGGGGAGGGACTGAAGCTTTCTTT . TRBV2 . TRBJ1-1
CASSVWGQGQPQHF TGTGCCAGCAGTGTCTGGGGGCAAGGTCAGCCCCAGCATTTT . TRBV2 . TRBJ1-5
CASSSASGVTGGQYF TGTGCCAGCAGCTCCGCTAGCGGGGTAACTGGGGGCCAGTACTTC once TRBV5-4 TRBD2 TRBJ2-5
CSALGTGGREQYF TGCAGCGCGCTCGGGACAGGGGGCCGGGAGCAGTACTTC . TRBV29-1 TRBD1 TRBJ2-7
CAWSEGQGFYEQYF TGTGCCTGGAGCGAGGGACAGGGGTTCTACGAGCAGTACTTC . TRBV30 TRBD1 TRBJ2-7
CASSLGRGDQPQHF TGCGCCAGCAGCTTGGGCAGGGGTGATCAGCCCCAGCATTTT . TRBV5-1 . TRBJ1-5
CAWTSPARGAQYF TGTGCCTGGACTTCACCAGCCCGGGGGGCCCAGTACTTC . TRBV30 TRBD2 TRBJ2-5
CSARRGQDEKLFF TGCAGCGCCCGGAGGGGGCAGGACGAAAAACTGTTTTTT many TRBV29-1 TRBD1 TRBJ1-4
CASTQGLNTEAFF TGTGCCAGCACTCAGGGGCTGAACACTGAAGCTTTCTTT few TRBV2 . TRBJ1-1
CASPGGETQYF TGTGCCAGCCCTGGGGGAGAGACCCAGTACTTC . TRBV21-1 . TRBJ2-5
CASSPVESSGANVLTF TGTGCCAGCTCACCGGTCGAAAGCTCTGGGGCCAACGTCCTGACTTTC few TRBV18 . TRBJ2-6
CASSLDPTSSGTGELFF TGTGCCAGCAGCTTAGATCCCACTAGTAGTGGCACCGGGGAGCTGTTTTTT few TRBV11-3 . TRBJ2-2
CASSRQTSGYNEQFF TGTGCCAGCAGCCGTCAGACTAGCGGGTACAATGAGCAGTTCTTC . TRBV5-4 TRBD2 TRBJ2-1
CASSFRGNYGYTF TGTGCCAGCAGTTTTAGGGGGAACTATGGCTACACCTTC few TRBV27 . TRBJ1-2
CASSAGLAGAGGVEQFF TGTGCCAGCAGCGCGGGACTAGCGGGAGCCGGTGGGGTTGAGCAGTTCTTC . TRBV9 TRBD2 TRBJ2-1
CATRAPPGNPGELFF TGTGCCACCAGAGCCCCACCCGGGAACCCCGGGGAGCTGTTTTTT . TRBV6-1 . TRBJ2-2
CASGPRPGGYTF TGTGCCAGCGGACCTAGGCCGGGCGGCTACACCTTC . TRBV27 . TRBJ1-2
CASSPRTGGDGYTF TGTGCCAGCTCACCACGGACAGGCGGCGATGGCTACACCTTC few TRBV18 TRBD1 TRBJ1-2
CASSTPTGVGEQYF TGTGCCAGCAGCACCCCGACAGGGGTCGGCGAGCAGTACTTC . TRBV5-4 TRBD1 TRBJ2-7
CASSQDTIQPQHF TGTGCCAGCAGCCAAGATACGATTCAGCCCCAGCATTTT . TRBV4-2 . TRBJ1-5
CASRYELTGAGETQYF TGTGCCAGCAGATACGAGTTGACCGGGGCCGGGGAGACCCAGTACTTC . TRBV2 . TRBJ2-5
CASSDLTGSGTQYF TGTGCCAGCAGTGACCTGACAGGAAGTGGGACGCAGTATTTT . TRBV2 . TRBJ2-3
CASSPWVIAGGRPYEQYF TGTGCCAGCAGCCCTTGGGTAATAGCGGGAGGCCGACCCTACGAGCAGTACTTC few TRBV7-2 TRBD2 TRBJ2-7
CASSIGNYEQYF TGTGCCAGCAGCATAGGGAACTACGAGCAGTACTTC . TRBV28 . TRBJ2-7
CASSLFLGYHETQYF TGTGCCAGCAGTTTATTCTTGGGGTATCATGAGACCCAGTACTTC . TRBV28 . TRBJ2-5
CASSSRTRSRTQYF TGTGCCAGCAGTTCTAGGACCCGGAGTCGGACCCAGTACTTC . TRBV6-5 . TRBJ2-5
CTSSRFGSRGETQYF TGCACCAGCAGCCGTTTCGGGAGCAGGGGAGAGACCCAGTACTTC . TRBV1 . TRBJ2-5
CASSEPYSNQPQHF TGTGCCAGCAGCGAGCCCTATAGCAATCAGCCCCAGCATTTT . TRBV4-2 . TRBJ1-5
CASSPPPALGRTEAFF TGTGCCAGCTCACCACCCCCGGCGCTGGGAAGGACTGAAGCTTTCTTT . TRBV18 . TRBJ1-1
CASSQVGQGQPQHF TGTGCCAGCTCACAAGTGGGGCAGGGTCAGCCCCAGCATTTT . TRBV18 . TRBJ1-5
CASSSGSGELFF TGTGCCAGCAGCAGTGGCTCCGGGGAGCTGTTTTTT . TRBV5-4 . TRBJ2-2
CASRPRTGPRYGYTF TGTGCCAGCAGGCCTCGGACAGGACCTCGCTATGGCTACACCTTC . TRBV28 TRBD1 TRBJ1-2
CASSFSSSLNYGYTF TGTGCCAGCAGCTTTAGCAGCAGCCTTAACTATGGCTACACCTTC . TRBV7-2 . TRBJ1-2
CASSLLDFQSSYEQYF TGTGCCAGCAGCTTACTGGACTTCCAGAGCTCCTACGAGCAGTACTTC . TRBV5-6 . TRBJ2-7
CASSSRTGGETQYF TGTGCCAGCAGCTCTCGGACAGGGGGCGAGACCCAGTACTTC . TRBV7-9 TRBD1 TRBJ2-5
CASSLNGRGNEQFF TGTGCCAGCAGCTTAAACGGGAGAGGGAATGAGCAGTTCTTC . TRBV7-3 . TRBJ2-1
CASSSDYGYTF TGTGCCAGCAGTTCAGACTATGGCTACACCTTC . TRBV6-6 . TRBJ1-2
CASSIMADTEAFF TGTGCCAGTAGTATCATGGCGGACACTGAAGCTTTCTTT . TRBV19 . TRBJ1-1
CASSLWGQKNYGYTF TGTGCCAGCAGTTTATGGGGACAGAAGAACTATGGCTACACCTTC . TRBV27 TRBD1 TRBJ1-2
CASSPPSSYEQYF TGTGCCAGCTCACCTCCGAGCTCCTACGAGCAGTACTTC . TRBV18 . TRBJ2-7
CASSRGTGGHLSYEQYF TGTGCCAGCAGCCGAGGGACAGGGGGCCATTTATCCTACGAGCAGTACTTC . TRBV7-3 TRBD1 TRBJ2-7
CASSLWQGAYEQYF TGTGCCAGCAGTTTATGGCAGGGGGCTTACGAGCAGTACTTC . TRBV28 TRBD1 TRBJ2-7
CASRTGGGAQAFF TGTGCCAGCAGAACTGGGGGGGGCGCGCAAGCTTTCTTT . TRBV28 . TRBJ1-1
CAISEVQANYGYTF TGTGCCATCAGTGAGGTGCAGGCTAACTATGGCTACACCTTC . TRBV10-3 . TRBJ1-2
CASSLVGTSTDTQYF TGTGCCAGCAGCTTAGTGGGGACTAGCACAGATACGCAGTATTTT . TRBV7-2 . TRBJ2-3
CAITPGVSGNTIYF TGTGCCATCACCCCAGGGGTCTCTGGAAACACCATATATTTT . TRBV10-3 . TRBJ1-3
CASSYGQLLQETQYF TGTGCCAGCAGTTACGGCCAGCTACTCCAAGAGACCCAGTACTTC . TRBV6-5 . TRBJ2-5
CASSLGGLTYNEQFF TGCGCCAGCAGCCTGGGGGGCCTAACCTACAATGAGCAGTTCTTC . TRBV4-1 . TRBJ2-1
CASSFREVTGELFF TGCGCCAGCAGCTTCCGGGAGGTTACCGGGGAGCTGTTTTTT few TRBV5-1 TRBD2 TRBJ2-2
CASSLGTYNEQFF TGTGCCAGCAGCCTAGGGACCTACAATGAGCAGTTCTTC few TRBV7-2 . TRBJ2-1
CASTLKVGLQHF TGTGCCAGCACCCTCAAGGTGGGGCTCCAGCATTTT . TRBV28 . TRBJ1-5
CASSTPGEAFF TGTGCCAGCAGTACCCCAGGTGAAGCTTTCTTT . TRBV6-5 . TRBJ1-1